The sequence of this TCR beta chain was determined in a study of human T cells and chemical hapten exposure. Documented time point: patch test 2, 6 weeks after DPC sensitization. Treatment denoted: therapeutic diphenylcyclopropenone sensitization with weekly scalp DPC. At least ten counts were recorded for this clonotype. TCRdb reprocessed the RACE reads with MiXCR, giving one entry per CDR3 protein. This sample has about 78,000 distinct CDR3 sequences, with 8.5% found just once. V dropped 5 bases and J dropped 5 bases, with 16 bases sitting between them. The CDR3 consists of 15 residues. Per germline, CDR1 ENHRY and CDR2 SYGVKD.

This specimen was whole blood, taken in connection with sensitization to the hapten diphenylcyclopropenone (DPC). The chain has TRBV10-3 and TRBJ1-5, with a weak D call TRBD1 (5 bases). The receptor was derived from a woman in her forties or fifties with alopecia areata. Some clones in this sample may be carry-over from other donors' samples. The CDR3 bases are TGTGCCATCAGTTCCGGGACGGAGTTGGATCAGCCCCAGCATTTT. Its translation is CAISSGTELDQPQHF.